The 3 T cell receptor beta chains reported below all come from one sample, sequenced in a study of post-analysis software for immune sequencing data. Study observations and caveats: In patients, five or six TRBV segments were more frequent than in controls, with TRBV5-6, TRBV5-1 and TRBV20-1 among them.

No cognate antigen is known for these TCRs. Incorporated into the TCR beta cDNA libraries were unique molecular identifiers, which served to reduce PCR and sequencing biases. Using its own MiXCR run on the PCR reads, TCRdb lists one record per CDR3 protein. The data show 350,000 to 450,000 distinct CDR3 sequences, about a third seen once. The specimen was blood. These receptors all stem from a girl between 5 and 17 years old with multiple sclerosis.

V gene TRBV4-3 combines with J gene TRBJ1-6; D gene unclear. This CDR3 has 14 residues. Germline assignment: CDR1 LGHNA and CDR2 YSLEER. Trimming removed 0 bases at V and 8 bases at J, with 8 bases between. In nucleotides, the CDR3 is TGCGCCAGCAGCCAAGATTCCGTCGATTCACCCCTCCACTTT. This translates into CASSQDSVDSPLHF.

This clonotype was observed a handful of times. The chain joins TRBV5-1 to TRBJ2-1; TRBD2 matches at 16 bases. There are 17 residues in the CDR3. Trimming cost V 4 bases and J 7 bases; bases outside gene matches: 8. Germline CDR1 reads SGHRS; CDR2 reads YFSETQ. CDR3 amino acids: CASSPPGTSGGANEQFF. The CDR3 DNA follows: TGCGCCAGCAGCCCTCCCGGGACTAGCGGGGGGGCAAATGAGCAGTTCTTC.

The chain links TRBV7-9 to TRBJ1-4; 7 positions agree with TRBD1. Per germline, CDR1 SEHNR and CDR2 FQNEAQ (reference sequence). The V gene end was trimmed by 7 bases and the J gene end by 3 bases; junction bases not matched to a gene: 5. The CDR3 totals 14 residues. CDR3 DNA: TGTGCCAGCACTGAGGGGGCGGCTAATGAAAAACTGTTTTTT. It is translated as CASTEGAANEKLFF.